The 30 T cell receptor beta chains reported below all come from one sample, sequenced in a study of blood T cells in healthy people across ages. Using a J-beta primer mix together with a sample-barcoded 5' primer, a second PCR was run for 7 to 11 cycles. Using its own MiXCR run on the 5' RACE reads, TCRdb lists one record per CDR3 protein. The repertoire holds about 1.4 million distinct CDR3 sequences, with roughly 60% as singletons. The sequenced sample consisted of blood. All receptors derive from a man between 18 and 35 years old in good health.

The gene calls are TRBV27 and TRBJ1-6; 9 positions agree with TRBD1. With V trimmed by 5 bases and J by 3 bases, 8 bases remained unmatched. The CDR3 runs 17 residues. In germline, CDR1 is MNHEY, CDR2 SMNVEV (reference sequence). This CDR3 reads CASSPRDRAFYNSPLHF. CDR3 DNA: TGTGCCAGCAGTCCCCGGGACAGGGCGTTCTATAATTCACCCCTCCACTTT.

J is TRBJ1-5 and V is TRBV6-4; D may be TRBD1 (6 bases). Germline loops: CDR1 MRHNA, CDR2 SNTAGT. Trimming stripped 3 bases from V and 5 bases from J, with 20 bases between. The CDR3 has 17 amino acids. CDR3 nucleotides: TGTGCCAGCAGTGATCAGGTTAACAGGGTGGTGGATCAGCCCCAGCATTTT. It is translated as CASSDQVNRVVDQPQHF.

The V call is TRBV12-3 or TRBV12-4, the J call TRBJ2-1; D ambiguous. The CDR3 has 14 amino acids. Trimming pared 5 bases from V and 8 bases from J, leaving 16 bases between. Written as DNA, the CDR3 is TGTGCCAGCAGTGTGTACTCCTTTTTGGATGAGCAGTTCTTC. Encoded protein: CASSVYSFLDEQFF.

The chain employs TRBV6-1 and TRBJ2-1; 13 positions agree with TRBD2. From germline, CDR1 is MNHNS and CDR2 SASEGT. With V trimmed by 4 bases and J by 0 bases, 6 bases remained unmatched. This CDR3 region has 18 residues. The CDR3 coding sequence is TGTGCCAGCAGTGTGACTAGCGGGGGGATCAGCTCCTACAATGAGCAGTTCTTC. It specifies CASSVTSGGISSYNEQFF.

This clonotype was seen a handful of times. J is TRBJ2-7 and V is TRBV27; 7 positions match TRBD1. Per the germline V gene, CDR1 is MNHEY and CDR2 is SMNVEV (reference sequence). This CDR3 is 13 amino acids long. The ends lost 3 bases at V and 5 bases at J; junction bases unmatched: 4. For the CDR3, the DNA is TGTGCCAGCAGTTTGAACAGGGGCCACGAGCAGTACTTC. Translating gives CASSLNRGHEQYF.

The chain uses TRBV5-5 and TRBJ1-2, with D unresolved. CDR3 length: 13 amino acids. Per the germline V gene, CDR1 is SGHKS and CDR2 is YYEKEE (reference sequence). The V end lost 4 bases, the J end lost 6 bases, and 13 bases lay between the germline ends. DNA for the CDR3: TGTGCCAGCAGCGTAGCATATACAGATGGCTACACCTTC. It is translated as CASSVAYTDGYTF.

The rearrangement joins TRBV27 to TRBJ2-7; 7 bases agree with TRBD1. This CDR3 is built from 14 residues. Trimming took 4 bases from V and 3 from J; bases not matched to a gene: 6. Germline V lookup: CDR1 MNHEY, CDR2 SMNVEV (reference sequence). CDR3 in amino acids: CASSYRGESYEQYF. The CDR3 DNA follows: TGTGCCAGCAGTTACAGGGGAGAGAGCTACGAGCAGTACTTC.

CDR3 in DNA: TGCGCCAGCAGCTTAACTAGCGGGGGGCACATCACAGATACGCAGTATTTT. As protein: CASSLTSGGHITDTQYF. The genes are TRBV5-1 and TRBJ2-3; TRBD2 matches 12 bases. The V segment lost 2 bases and the J segment 2 bases; nucleotides outside the gene matches: 6. The CDR3 totals 17 residues. Germline CDR1 and CDR2: SGHRS and YFSETQ.

CDR3 amino acids: CASSQDNRGAGNTQYF. CDR3 in DNA: TGTGCCAGCAGCCAAGATAATCGGGGGGCTGGAAATACGCAGTATTTT. This chain uses TRBV3-1 with TRBJ2-3, with D tentatively TRBD2 (7 bases). V was clipped by 0 bases and J by 7 bases, with 17 bases between them. This CDR3 region has 16 residues. The V gene's germline CDR1 is LGHDT and CDR2 YNNKEL (reference sequence).

Only a few counts were recorded for this clonotype. The chain is built from TRBV7-2 and TRBJ2-2; D unclear. CDR3 length: 15 amino acids. Germline V lookup: CDR1 SGHTA, CDR2 FQGNSA. Trimming pared 6 bases from V and 4 bases from J, leaving 15 bases between. The CDR3 protein is CASRLTASITGELFF. The CDR3 DNA sequence: TGTGCCAGCAGGCTTACAGCCTCAATCACCGGGGAGCTGTTTTTT.

This clonotype was recorded a few times. This sequence joins TRBV20-1 and TRBJ2-5, with D hard to call. This CDR3 is built from 14 residues. Deletions cut 1 base from V and 3 bases from J, with 12 bases between. In germline, CDR1 is DFQATT, CDR2 SNEGSKA (reference sequence). The CDR3 loop reads CSARVGNLKETQYF. The CDR3 nucleotides are TGCAGTGCTAGAGTAGGAAACCTAAAAGAGACCCAGTACTTC.

This chain uses TRBV15 with TRBJ2-1, with D unresolved. This CDR3 contains 14 residues. Germline assignment: CDR1 LNHNV and CDR2 YYDKDF (reference sequence). The ends were cut back, 2 bases at V and 6 bases at J, with 11 bases in the middle. CDR3 sequence: CATSRSPSGNEQFF. The CDR3 coding sequence is TGTGCCACCAGCAGATCCCCCTCCGGCAATGAGCAGTTCTTC.

This chain links TRBV29-1 with TRBJ2-2; D assignment may be TRBD1 or TRBD2 (5 bases each). Per germline, CDR1 SQVTM and CDR2 ANQGSEA. With 4 bases removed from V and 4 bases from J, the gap between germline ends came to 13 bases. The CDR3 runs 14 residues. CDR3 nucleotides: TGCAGCGTTGTGTTGGAGAGGGGCACCGGGGAGCTGTTTTTT. This encodes CSVVLERGTGELFF.

The rearrangement uses TRBV4-2 and TRBJ1-1, with a weak D call TRBD1 (5 bases). In germline, CDR1 is LGHNA, CDR2 YNFKEQ. V shed 5 bases and J shed 1 base, with 14 bases lying between them. This CDR3 spans 15 amino acids. This chain's CDR3 is CASSYQGRANTEAFF. The CDR3, as DNA: TGTGCCAGCAGCTATCAGGGTAGGGCGAACACTGAAGCTTTCTTT.

The rearrangement uses TRBV20-1 and TRBJ1-2; D possibly corresponds to TRBD1 (5 bases). The CDR3 totals 14 residues. Trimming removed 7 bases at V and 2 bases at J, with 17 bases between. Germline V gives CDR1 DFQATT, CDR2 SNEGSKA (reference sequence). CDR3 nucleotide sequence: TGCAGTGTCCTCGTGGGGACCTTAAACTATGGCTACACCTTC. Translated: CSVLVGTLNYGYTF.

This chain connects TRBV7-9 to TRBJ2-1, with 9 positions matching TRBD1. V shed 1 base and J 7 bases; nucleotides not matched to a gene: 8. Germline V CDR1 and CDR2: SEHNR, FQNEAQ (reference sequence). This CDR3 has 16 amino acids. DNA of the CDR3: TGTGCCAGCAGCTTAGGGGCGGGACAGGGATGGAATGAGCAGTTCTTC. Its translation: CASSLGAGQGWNEQFF.

The chain uses TRBV10-2 and TRBJ2-5, with 7 bases that match TRBD1. The CDR3 length is 13 residues. V shed 7 bases and J 1 base; nucleotides not matched to a gene: 3. Germline CDR1 is WSHSY and CDR2 is SAAADI. The CDR3 DNA reads as TGCGCCAGCAATGGACAGGTCCAAGAGACCCAGTACTTC. Translation gives CASNGQVQETQYF.

This clonotype was counted between two and nine times. The chain carries TRBV5-5 and TRBJ2-7; D may correspond to TRBD1 or TRBD2 (5 bases each). The CDR3 extends over 15 amino acids. Trimming cost V 5 bases and J 2 bases, with 17 bases left between them. Germline V lookup: CDR1 SGHKS, CDR2 YYEKEE (reference sequence). CDR3 coding DNA: TGTGCCAGCAGTCAATACGGGACGGCCACCTACGAGCAGTACTTC. It yields the protein CASSQYGTATYEQYF. The variable domain in full, with the rest retrieved from reference TRBV5-5 and TRBJ2-7, is DAGVTQSPTHLIKTRGQQVTLRCSPISGHKSVSWYQQVLGQGPQFIFQYYEKEERGRGNFPDRFSARQFPNYSSELNVNALLLGDSALYLCASSQYGTATYEQYFGPGTRLTVT.

This clonotype was counted between two and nine times. V is TRBV27 and J is TRBJ1-2, with 7 bases lining up with TRBD1. Trimming took 6 bases from V and 0 from J; bases not matched to a gene: 7. CDR3 length: 15 amino acids. The germline CDR1 and CDR2 sequences are MNHEY and SMNVEV (reference sequence). CDR3: CASSLGQGANYGYTF. In nucleotides, the CDR3 is TGTGCCAGCAGCTTAGGGCAGGGGGCTAACTATGGCTACACCTTC.

The chain employs TRBV13 and TRBJ2-7; 14 nucleotides agree with TRBD2. The V gene end was trimmed by 4 bases and the J gene end by 4 bases; junction bases not matched to a gene: 9. Germline CDR1 PRHDT, CDR2 FYEKMQ (reference sequence). The CDR3 has 17 residues. In DNA, the CDR3 is TGTGCCAGCAGCTACAGTCCCGGGACTAGCGGGGGATACGAGCAGTACTTC. Amino acid sequence: CASSYSPGTSGGYEQYF.

The chain uses TRBV6-1 and TRBJ2-1, with 11 bases that match TRBD1. The CDR3 covers 15 residues. CDR1 and CDR2 from the germline V gene are MNHNS and SASEGT. V dropped 6 bases and J dropped 6; count of bases not matched to a gene: 7. Written as DNA, the CDR3 is TGTGCCAGCAGGGGTCTGGACAGGGGGCTCAATGAGCAGTTCTTC. Its protein is CASRGLDRGLNEQFF.

There are a few counts of this clonotype. The CDR3 sequence: CASSQAASGANVLTF. As DNA, the CDR3 is TGTGCCAGCAGCCAAGCGGCCTCTGGGGCCAACGTCCTGACTTTC. The chain is built from TRBV3-1 and TRBJ2-6, with D uncertain. CDR3 length equals 15 residues. Germline loops: CDR1 LGHDT, CDR2 YNNKEL (reference sequence). Deletions cut 1 base from V and 0 bases from J, with 4 bases between.

This clonotype has more than one count but fewer than ten. The chain couples TRBV20-1 to TRBJ2-4; 9 positions agree with TRBD1. V was clipped by 5 bases and J by 13 bases; unmatched bases: 12. Germline values: CDR1 DFQATT, CDR2 SNEGSKA (reference sequence). The CDR3 runs to 13 residues. CDR3 amino acids: CSAPGQGDVTQYF. In DNA form, the CDR3 reads TGCAGTGCTCCGGGACAGGGTGATGTTACGCAGTACTTC.

The table lists this clonotype with a count of one. The V gene is TRBV6-6, the J gene TRBJ1-5; D not resolved. With 7 bases removed from V and 0 bases from J, the gap between germline ends came to 4 bases. Germline V CDR1 and CDR2: MNHNY, SVGAGI (reference sequence). The CDR3 has 12 residues. This chain's CDR3 is CASTNSNQPQHF. CDR3 in DNA: TGTGCCAGCACAAATAGCAATCAGCCCCAGCATTTT.

In its sample, this clonotype was seen a few times. The chain has TRBV6-5 and TRBJ2-7; D may match TRBD1 or TRBD2 (7 bases each). Near its end, the DNA agrees better with TRBJ2-5, so the J call may be wrong. Per the germline V gene, CDR1 is MNHEY and CDR2 is SVGAGI. The CDR3 runs to 16 residues. In nucleotides, the CDR3 is TGTGCCAGCAGTTACTCTCCAGGGGGGGTTAAAGAGACCCAGTACTTC. Encoded protein: CASSYSPGGVKETQYF.

V gene TRBV4-1 combines with J gene TRBJ2-1, with a tentative D call TRBD2 (6 bases). The CDR3 covers 15 residues. Trimming removed 6 bases from V and 0 bases from J, with 12 bases in between. Germline CDR1 reads MGHRA; CDR2 reads YSYEKL. CDR3 in amino acids: CASRLRDFSYNEQFF. The CDR3, as DNA: TGCGCCAGCAGACTCCGGGACTTCTCCTACAATGAGCAGTTCTTC.

This clonotype was detected only a few times. The V call is TRBV20-1, the J call TRBJ2-5; D ambiguous. The germline CDR1 and CDR2 sequences are DFQATT and SNEGSKA (reference sequence). V lost 2 bases, J lost 3 bases, and 16 bases lay in between. The CDR3 contains 15 residues. For the CDR3, the DNA is TGCAGTGCTAGAAGTCCGCACTCGGCTGAAGAGACCCAGTACTTC. Protein: CSARSPHSAEETQYF.

The sample holds a few counts of this clonotype. The V and J genes are TRBV7-9 and TRBJ2-1; no clear D. The J call may be incorrect, as the DNA end agrees better with TRBJ2-7. The CDR3 is 16 residues long. Germline assignment: CDR1 SEHNR and CDR2 FQNEAQ (reference sequence). The chain's CDR3 is CASSLHPSVRGYEQYF. In nucleotides, the CDR3 is TGTGCCAGCAGCTTACACCCCTCGGTCAGAGGATACGAGCAGTACTTC.

The sample holds one count of this clonotype. V usage is TRBV7-9 and J usage is TRBJ2-1, with D perhaps matching TRBD2 (6 bases). CDR1 is SEHNR, CDR2 FQNEAQ, per germline (reference sequence). There are 12 residues in the CDR3. With 4 bases removed from V and 12 bases from J, the gap between germline ends came to 13 bases. This chain's CDR3 is CASSSTRDWQFF. For the CDR3, the DNA is TGTGCCAGCAGCTCAACCCGGGACTGGCAGTTCTTC.

The J gene is TRBJ1-2, the V gene TRBV4-1; the D is unclear. V gave up 0 bases and J gave up 2 bases, with 13 bases separating them. Germline-derived CDR1 and CDR2 are MGHRA and YSYEKL. The CDR3 totals 16 residues. The CDR3 DNA follows: TGCGCCAGCAGCCAAGAAGCCGTCGGGCGGAACTATGGCTACACCTTC. Amino acid sequence: CASSQEAVGRNYGYTF.